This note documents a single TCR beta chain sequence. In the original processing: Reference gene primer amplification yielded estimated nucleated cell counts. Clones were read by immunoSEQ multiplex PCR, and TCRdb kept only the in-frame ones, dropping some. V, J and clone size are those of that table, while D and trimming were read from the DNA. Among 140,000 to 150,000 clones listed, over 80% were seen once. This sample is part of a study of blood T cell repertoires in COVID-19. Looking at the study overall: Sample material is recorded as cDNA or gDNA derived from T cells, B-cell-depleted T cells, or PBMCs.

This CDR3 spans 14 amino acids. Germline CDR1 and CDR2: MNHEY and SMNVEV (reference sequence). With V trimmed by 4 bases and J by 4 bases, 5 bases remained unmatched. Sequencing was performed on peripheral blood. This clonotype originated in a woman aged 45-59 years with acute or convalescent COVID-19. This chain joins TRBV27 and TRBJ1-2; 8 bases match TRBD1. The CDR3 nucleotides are TGTGCCAGCAGTTCCCCCGGGACAGGCTATGGCTACACCTTC. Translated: CASSSPGTGYGYTF.